The 6 T cell receptor beta chains listed next were all sequenced from one sample in a study of T-cell memory formation after mild COVID-19. TCRdb processed the 5' RACE reads anew with MiXCR; each CDR3 protein has one entry. This sample yields about 160,000 distinct CDR3 sequences, of which less than 40% are seen a single time; 12% belongs to the top ten. The sequencing input was PBMCs or a T cell subset sorted from them (not recorded which). These receptors were collected from an adult woman who had mild COVID-19 (a few samples of this study predate the infection). Cell type and time point are not known.

Ten or more counts support this clonotype. The chain uses TRBV29-1 and TRBJ2-5; unclear D gene. This CDR3 spans 12 amino acids. V lost 4 bases, J lost 4 bases, and 10 bases lay in between. Germline V gives CDR1 SQVTM, CDR2 ANQGSEA. The CDR3 DNA follows: TGCAGCGTTGGTATCCGAGGAGAGACCCAGTACTTC. Encoded protein: CSVGIRGETQYF.

The rearrangement uses TRBV5-6 and TRBJ1-2, with 7 bases fitting TRBD1. This CDR3 has 15 amino acids. Germline CDR1 SGHDT, CDR2 YYEEEE. Losses at the gene ends were 1 base for V and 4 bases for J; bases not matched to a gene: 7. This chain's CDR3 is CASSLPGQLTYGYTF. CDR3 DNA: TGTGCCAGCAGCTTGCCGGGACAGTTAACCTATGGCTACACCTTC.

This clonotype has only a few counts. The chain is built from TRBV5-1 and TRBJ2-6; D might be TRBD1 (5 bases). Germline CDR1 is SGHRS and CDR2 is YFSETQ. This CDR3 is built from 16 residues. Trimming took 0 bases from V and 2 from J, leaving 9 bases between them. CDR3 sequence reads: CASSLEVRAGANVLTF. CDR3 coding DNA: TGCGCCAGCAGCTTGGAGGTCAGGGCTGGGGCCAACGTCCTGACTTTC.

This clonotype was observed a few times. The CDR3 reads CASSVAGGAGYEQYF. CDR3 nucleotide sequence: TGTGCCAGCAGCGTAGCGGGGGGAGCAGGCTACGAGCAGTACTTC. The chain combines TRBV9 with TRBJ2-7; 7 bases are shared with TRBD2. Germline CDR1 SGDLS, CDR2 YYNGEE. V was clipped by 0 bases and J by 3 bases; unmatched bases: 6. This CDR3 has 15 residues. The variable domain in full, with the rest retrieved from reference TRBV9 and TRBJ2-7, is DSGVTQTPKHLITATGQRVTLRCSPRSGDLSVYWYQQSLDQGLQFLIQYYNGEERAKGNILERFSAQQFPDLHSELNLSSLELGDSALYFCASSVAGGAGYEQYFGPGTRLTVT.

The chain recombines TRBV4-3 with TRBJ2-7; D not resolved. V lost 6 bases and J 4 bases, leaving 13 bases between the germline ends. Germline-derived CDR1 and CDR2 are LGHNA and YSLEER. There are 13 residues in the CDR3. The CDR3 region is CASSQRVGYEQYF. CDR3 DNA: TGCGCCAGCAGTCAGAGAGTCGGGTACGAGCAGTACTTC.

The rearrangement uses TRBV5-1 and TRBJ2-7; 10 bases match TRBD1. Losses at the gene ends were 4 bases for V and 3 bases for J; bases not matched to a gene: 1. The CDR3 length is 13 residues. Per the germline V gene, CDR1 is SGHRS and CDR2 is YFSETQ. The CDR3 is CASSGTGDYEQYF. In DNA, the CDR3 is TGCGCCAGCAGCGGGACAGGGGACTACGAGCAGTACTTC.